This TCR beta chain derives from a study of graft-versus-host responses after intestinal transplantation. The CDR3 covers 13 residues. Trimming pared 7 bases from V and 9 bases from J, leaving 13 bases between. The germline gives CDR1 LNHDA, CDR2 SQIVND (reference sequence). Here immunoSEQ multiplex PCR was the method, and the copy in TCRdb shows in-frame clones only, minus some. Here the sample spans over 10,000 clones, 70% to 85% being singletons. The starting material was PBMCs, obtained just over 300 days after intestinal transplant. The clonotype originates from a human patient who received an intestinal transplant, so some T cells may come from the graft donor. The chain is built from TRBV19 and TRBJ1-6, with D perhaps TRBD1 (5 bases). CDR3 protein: CASTPGPISPLHF. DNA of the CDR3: TGTGCCAGTACCCCGGGGCCGATTTCACCCCTCCACTTT.